The clone carrying this T cell receptor beta chain was seen once. Participants spanned ages about 18 to 95 years and resided in about two dozen US areas. This entry is derived from a study of blood T cell repertoires in COVID-19. The wider study: Whether acute or convalescent, the COVID-19 samples came from the United States, Italy and Spain. Sources were T cells, B-cell-depleted T cells, or PBMCs; the material itself was cDNA or gDNA.

Under the authors' procedure: Quantification of nucleated cells was approximated via reference gene primer amplification. Method: immunoSEQ multiplex PCR; TCRdb's copy keeps in-frame clones and lacks some. D and trimming were read from the DNA, whereas the V and J calls and clone size are those reported in that table. Of under 500,000 clones in the sample, around nine tenths were seen once. Germline CDR1 is SGHAT and CDR2 is FQNNGV. The CDR3 runs 15 residues. V dropped 3 bases and J dropped 7 bases, with 13 bases sitting between them. The genes are TRBV11-2 and TRBJ1-6; D not certain. The TCR originated in a woman aged 18-30 years with acute COVID-19. Sequenced material: PBMCs or T cells enriched from blood (not recorded which). CDR3 loop: CASSLEDGRNSPLHF. The CDR3, as DNA: TGTGCCAGCAGCTTGGAGGACGGGCGGAATTCACCCCTCCACTTT.